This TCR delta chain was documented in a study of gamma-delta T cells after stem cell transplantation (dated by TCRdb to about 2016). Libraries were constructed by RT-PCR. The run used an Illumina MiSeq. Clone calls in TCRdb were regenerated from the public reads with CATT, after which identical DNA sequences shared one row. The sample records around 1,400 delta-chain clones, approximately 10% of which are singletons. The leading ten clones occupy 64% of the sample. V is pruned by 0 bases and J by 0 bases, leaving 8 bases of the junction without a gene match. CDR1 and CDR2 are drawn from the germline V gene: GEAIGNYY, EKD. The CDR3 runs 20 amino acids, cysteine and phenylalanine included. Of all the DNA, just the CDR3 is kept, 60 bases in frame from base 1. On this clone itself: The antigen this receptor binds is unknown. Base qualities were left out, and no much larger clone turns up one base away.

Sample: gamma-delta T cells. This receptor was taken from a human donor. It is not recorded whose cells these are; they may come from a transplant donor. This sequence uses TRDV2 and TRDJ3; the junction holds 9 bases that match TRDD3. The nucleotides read TGTGCCTGTGACACCGGAACTGGGGGAGGAAGCTCCTGGGACACCCGACAGATGTTTTTC. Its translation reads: CACDTGTGGGSSWDTRQMFF.